The 23 T cell receptor beta chains reported below all come from one sample, sequenced in a study of blood T cells in healthy people across ages. A sample-barcoded 5' primer and a J-beta primer mix were used in a second PCR of about 7 to 12 cycles. Each CDR3 protein gets one entry after TCRdb re-called the 5' RACE reads with MiXCR. The sample yields over 1,500,000 distinct CDR3 sequences, just under 50% seen once. The sequenced material came from blood. The receptors shown here come from a woman in her thirties or forties in good health.

In this sample, this clonotype turned up a few times. V gene TRBV11-1 combines with J gene TRBJ2-7; the match to TRBD1 covers 7 bases. J gave up 2 bases and V 5 bases, and 12 bases lay outside the gene matches. The CDR3 runs 16 residues. Germline CDR1 SGHAT, CDR2 FQDESV (reference sequence). The CDR3 nucleotides are TGTGCCAGCAGCGCGTCCGGGACAGTGGGGGCCTACGAGCAGTACTTC. This gives the protein CASSASGTVGAYEQYF. Variable domain in full (rest from reference TRBV11-1 and TRBJ2-7): EAEVAQSPRYKITEKSQAVAFWCDPISGHATLYWYRQILGQGPELLVQFQDESVVDDSQLPKDRFSAERLKGVDSTLKIQPAELGDSAMYLCASSASGTVGAYEQYFGPGTRLTVT.

This clonotype was recorded a few times. The chain combines TRBV5-1 with TRBJ1-2, with unresolved D. There are 14 residues in the CDR3. Germline V gene sequence: CDR1 SGHRS, CDR2 YFSETQ. Trimming pared 1 base from V and 4 bases from J, leaving 11 bases between. The CDR3 DNA reads as TGCGCCAGCAGCTTGACGAACAAAGTCTATGGCTACACCTTC. Its translation: CASSLTNKVYGYTF.

This clonotype was observed a few times. The chain combines TRBV4-2 with TRBJ2-6, with D possibly matching TRBD2 (6 bases). The CDR3 is 17 residues long. V lost 0 bases to trimming and J lost 0 bases, with 9 bases between them. From germline, CDR1 is LGHNA and CDR2 YNFKEQ. CDR3 sequence (DNA): TGTGCCAGCAGCCAAGATTGGCGGGACTCTGGGGCCAACGTCCTGACTTTC. Translating gives CASSQDWRDSGANVLTF.

The chain uses TRBV27 and TRBJ2-5; a possible D gene is TRBD1 (6 bases). Germline CDR1 MNHEY, CDR2 SMNVEV (reference sequence). V was clipped by 6 bases and J by 4 bases, with 15 bases between them. The CDR3 length is 14 residues. The CDR3 reads CASSVGTTGETQYF. The CDR3 DNA reads TGTGCCAGCAGCGTCGGGACAACCGGAGAGACCCAGTACTTC.

Concerning this clonotype: The junction departs from the called germline gene at one end, perhaps through a read error. J is TRBJ2-1 and V is TRBV3-1, with TRBD2 identical over 9 bases. The CDR3 spans 15 residues. In germline, CDR1 is LGHDT, CDR2 YNNKEL (reference sequence). Written as DNA, the CDR3 is TGTGCCGGCAGCCAGTCTAGCGGGGTCTACAATGAGCAGTTCTTC. This encodes CAGSQSSGVYNEQFF.

This clonotype was counted a few times. The chain uses TRBV24-1 and TRBJ2-5, with D hard to call. The CDR3 length is 16 residues. Trimming pared 0 bases from V and 5 bases from J, leaving 15 bases between. The germline V gene has CDR1 KGHDR and CDR2 SFDVKD. The CDR3 DNA sequence: TGTGCCACCAGTGATTTGCCCGCACCTGGTATTGAGACCCAGTACTTC. Translated, it gives CATSDLPAPGIETQYF.

The chain uses TRBV28 and TRBJ2-6; D tentatively reads TRBD1 or TRBD2 (5 bases each). The CDR3 sequence is 17 residues long. CDR1 and CDR2 from the germline V gene are MDHEN and SYDVKM. V was shortened by 5 bases and J by 3 bases, with 17 bases between the two germline ends. The CDR3 protein is CASSLPGARNGANVLTF. CDR3 coding DNA: TGTGCCAGCAGTCTTCCCGGGGCCCGTAATGGGGCCAACGTCCTGACTTTC.

This clonotype was seen a few times. A read error may account for a junction end that differs from germline. The chain has TRBV25-1 and TRBJ1-5, with D uncertain. There are 14 residues in the CDR3. CDR1 and CDR2 (germline): MGHDK, SYGVNS. The CDR3 region has the DNA TGTGCCAGCAGTGAATCGGGTTTTCATCAACCCCAGCATTTT. Its translation is CASSESGFHQPQHF. Full variable domain (remainder filled in from reference TRBV25-1 and TRBJ1-5): EADIYQTPRYLVIGTGKKITLECSQTMGHDKMYWYQQDPGMELHLIHYSYGVNSTEKGDLSSESTVSRIRTEHFPLTLESARPSHTSQYLCASSESGFHQPQHFGDGTRLSIL.

The gene calls are TRBV5-1 and TRBJ1-6; no reliable D call. The CDR3 length is 15 residues. Trimming pared 2 bases from V and 3 bases from J, leaving 9 bases between. Germline values: CDR1 SGHRS, CDR2 YFSETQ. CDR3 sequence (DNA): TGCGCCAGCAGCTTTGAAGGCTACTATAATTCACCCCTCCACTTT. It codes for CASSFEGYYNSPLHF.

The J gene is TRBJ2-3, the V gene TRBV20-1; no reliable D call. V was clipped by 5 bases and J by 6 bases, with 18 bases between them. CDR3 length: 14 amino acids. Germline V lookup: CDR1 DFQATT, CDR2 SNEGSKA (reference sequence). DNA for the CDR3: TGCAGTGCTGGCCTGCCGTCGCAGTCGGATACGCAGTATTTT. Amino acids: CSAGLPSQSDTQYF.

The chain combines TRBV6-2 or TRBV6-3 with TRBJ2-4; 7 nucleotides align to TRBD1. The J call may be in error: the DNA end matches TRBJ2-7 better. This CDR3 is 18 amino acids long. Germline V gene sequence: CDR1 MNHEY, CDR2 SVGEGT. CDR3 protein: CASSYSVVLRDSRGEQYF. CDR3 DNA: TGTGCCAGCAGTTACTCGGTTGTCCTTCGGGACAGCAGGGGCGAGCAGTACTTC.

J is TRBJ1-5 and V is TRBV6-2 or TRBV6-3; 7 bases fit TRBD1. Trimming cost V 6 bases and J 2 bases; bases outside gene matches: 13. The CDR3 runs 17 residues. Germline V CDR1 and CDR2: MNHEY, SVGEGT. Written as DNA, the CDR3 is TGTGCCAGCAGCTCCCTTAGCAGGGGGATCGGCAATCAGCCCCAGCATTTT. It yields the protein CASSSLSRGIGNQPQHF.

The chain joins TRBV2 to TRBJ1-5, with D possibly TRBD1 on 5 matching bases. Germline CDR1 reads SNHLY; CDR2 reads FYNNEI. The CDR3 is 16 residues long. V was cut by 4 bases and J by 1 base, with 14 bases left in between. As DNA, the CDR3 is TGTGCCAGCAGTGGAATAAGGGGTTCGAGCAATCAGCCCCAGCATTTT. Translating it yields CASSGIRGSSNQPQHF.

CDR3 in amino acids: CASNIGQPDTQYF. In DNA form, the CDR3 reads TGTGCCAGCAACATCGGACAGCCAGATACGCAGTATTTT. The V and J genes are TRBV6-6 and TRBJ2-3; possible D gene TRBD1, 6 bases. The germline V gene has CDR1 MNHNY and CDR2 SVGAGI (reference sequence). The CDR3 has 13 residues. Trimming cost V 7 bases and J 4 bases, with 12 bases left between them.

The gene calls are TRBV2 and TRBJ2-3; the D gene is possibly TRBD2 (5 bases). Trimming shortened V by 3 bases and J by 4 bases, and 8 bases separated the two germline ends. The CDR3 has 13 residues. Germline values: CDR1 SNHLY, CDR2 FYNNEI. The CDR3: CASSESGSDTQYF. CDR3 DNA sequence: TGTGCCAGCAGTGAGTCGGGGTCAGATACGCAGTATTTT.

This chain links TRBV5-1 with TRBJ2-5; TRBD2 aligns across 7 bases. CDR1 is SGHRS, CDR2 YFSETQ, per germline. CDR3 length equals 13 residues. V lost 3 bases to trimming and J lost 6 bases; unmatched junction nucleotides: 5. The CDR3 bases are TGCGCCAGCAGCTGGGAGGGGAGACAGACCCAGTACTTC. Translated, it gives CASSWEGRQTQYF.

V gene TRBV3-1 combines with J gene TRBJ2-1; 9 bases align to TRBD1. Trimming took 5 bases from V and 15 from J; bases not matched to a gene: 14. Germline V gives CDR1 LGHDT, CDR2 YNNKEL (reference sequence). The CDR3 has 14 amino acids. CDR3 in amino acids: CASSSGQGYEGAFF. The DNA of the CDR3 is TGTGCCAGCAGCAGTGGACAGGGGTACGAGGGTGCGTTCTTC.

The chain joins TRBV6-1 to TRBJ2-5; D unclear. Germline CDR1 reads MNHNS; CDR2 reads SASEGT. There are 15 residues in the CDR3. Trimming cost V 1 base and J 2 bases, with 11 bases left between them. In nucleotides, the CDR3 is TGTGCCAGCAGTGAAGATGGCAGAAGGCAAGAGACCCAGTACTTC. It specifies CASSEDGRRQETQYF.

V usage is TRBV7-8 and J usage is TRBJ2-3; 11 positions agree with TRBD2. There are 17 residues in the CDR3. J gave up 4 bases and V 4 bases, and 10 bases lay outside the gene matches. Germline lookup yields CDR1 SGHVS and CDR2 FQNEAQ. The CDR3, as DNA: TGTGCCAGCAGCTCAGCAGATAGCGGGGGGGCCGCAGATACGCAGTATTTT. Translation gives CASSSADSGGAADTQYF. Based on the CDR3 plus reference TRBV7-8 and TRBJ2-3, the full variable domain is GAGVSQSPRYKVAKRGQDVALRCDPISGHVSLFWYQQALGQGPEFLTYFQNEAQLDKSGLPSDRFFAERPEGSVSTLKIQRTQQEDSAVYLCASSSADSGGAADTQYFGPGTRLTVL.

This chain joins TRBV29-1 and TRBJ1-2; 10 bases fit TRBD1. Looked up from germline, CDR1 is SQVTM and CDR2 is ANQGSEA. V lost 5 bases and J lost 11; bases outside the gene matches: 8. The CDR3 covers 12 residues. The CDR3 sequence is CSVRQGAGGYTF. In DNA form, the CDR3 reads TGCAGCGTTAGACAGGGGGCCGGGGGGTACACCTTC.

This sequence joins TRBV11-1 and TRBJ1-2, with D tentatively TRBD1 (5 bases). V lost 4 bases to trimming and J lost 4 bases, with 19 bases between them. The CDR3 length is 16 residues. Germline CDR1 reads SGHAT; CDR2 reads FQDESV (reference sequence). Here the CDR3 DNA reads TGTGCCAGCAGCTCACCGTCGGGGGTCCGATTCTATGGCTACACCTTC. It is translated as CASSSPSGVRFYGYTF.

CDR3 sequence: CASSLVRGTGVDYGYTF. In DNA, the CDR3 is TGTGCCAGCAGCTTGGTTCGTGGGACAGGGGTTGACTATGGCTACACCTTC. The chain uses TRBV5-4 and TRBJ1-2; TRBD1 agrees at 10 bases. With V trimmed by 0 bases and J by 3 bases, 8 bases remained unmatched. The CDR3 loop spans 17 amino acids. Per the germline V gene, CDR1 is SGHNT and CDR2 is YYREEE (reference sequence).

This clonotype was observed a single time. CDR3 in amino acids: CASSWGQVDGYTF. The CDR3 DNA reads TGCGCCAGCAGCTGGGGACAGGTGGACGGCTACACCTTC. The chain combines TRBV5-1 with TRBJ1-2, with 8 bases identical to TRBD1. The junction had 6 bases not matched to a gene; V was cut back by 3 bases and J by 8 bases. From germline, CDR1 is SGHRS and CDR2 YFSETQ. The CDR3 is 13 amino acids.